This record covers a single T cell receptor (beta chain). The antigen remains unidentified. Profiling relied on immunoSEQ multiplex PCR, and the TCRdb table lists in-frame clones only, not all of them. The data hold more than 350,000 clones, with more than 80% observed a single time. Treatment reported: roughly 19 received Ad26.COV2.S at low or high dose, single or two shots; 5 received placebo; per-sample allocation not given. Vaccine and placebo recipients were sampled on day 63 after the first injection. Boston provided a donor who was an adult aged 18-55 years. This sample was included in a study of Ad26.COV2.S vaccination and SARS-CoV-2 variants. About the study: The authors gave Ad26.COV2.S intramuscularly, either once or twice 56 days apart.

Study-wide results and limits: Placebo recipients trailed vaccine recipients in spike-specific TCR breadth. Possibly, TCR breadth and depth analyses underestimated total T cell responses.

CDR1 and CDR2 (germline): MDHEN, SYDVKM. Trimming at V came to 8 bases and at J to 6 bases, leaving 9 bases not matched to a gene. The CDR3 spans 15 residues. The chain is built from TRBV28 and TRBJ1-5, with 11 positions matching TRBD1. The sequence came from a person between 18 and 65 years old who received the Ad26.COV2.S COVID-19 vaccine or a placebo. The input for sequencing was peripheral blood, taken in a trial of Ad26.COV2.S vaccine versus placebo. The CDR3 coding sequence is TGTGCCAGCTTCCTTTCGGGACAGGGGGTTCAGCCCCAGCATTTT. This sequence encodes CASFLSGQGVQPQHF.